This entry lists 11 T cell receptor beta chains sequenced from one sample in a study of OX40 agonist ivuxolimab in advanced cancers. This table comes from immunoSEQ multiplex PCR, and its TCRdb copy is limited to in-frame clones, with some not included. The data contain 77,000 or so clones, about nine tenths of them singletons. Sample: CD4+ or CD8+ T cells sorted from blood, taken in a trial of the OX40 agonist ivuxolimab. The receptors were gathered from an adult with an advanced solid tumor such as melanoma, head and neck, liver or kidney cancer.

The chain carries TRBV5-1 and TRBJ2-5; D remains ambiguous. The germline V gene has CDR1 SGHRS and CDR2 YFSETQ. The CDR3 extends over 14 amino acids. V was clipped by 0 bases and J by 3 bases, with 9 bases between them. The CDR3 DNA sequence: TGCGCCAGCAGCTTGGACCCTACTAAAGAGACCCAGTACTTC. Protein sequence: CASSLDPTKETQYF.

CDR3 nucleotide sequence: TGCGCCAGCAGCCAGGGAGGTTTTTTCGGCGAGCAGTACTTC. Protein: CASSQGGFFGEQYF. The chain joins TRBV4-3 to TRBJ2-7, with a tentative D call TRBD2 (6 bases). Trimming removed 3 bases from V and 6 bases from J, with 15 bases in between. This CDR3 is 14 amino acids long. Germline CDR1 reads LGHNA; CDR2 reads YSLEER.

This clone appeared once. The chain employs TRBV11-2 and TRBJ2-5; possibly TRBD2 for D (5 bases). Trimming shortened V by 6 bases and J by 6 bases, and 14 bases separated the two germline ends. The CDR3 has 13 residues. CDR1 and CDR2 from the germline V gene are SGHAT and FQNNGV. The CDR3 sequence is CASSPTGVQTQYF. The CDR3 bases are TGTGCCAGCAGTCCCACCGGGGTACAGACCCAGTACTTC.

The gene calls are TRBV10-2 and TRBJ2-7; weak D call: TRBD1 (6 bases). V was pared by 5 bases and J by 0 bases, with 20 bases between. Germline V CDR1 and CDR2: WSHSY, SAAADI. The CDR3 totals 17 residues. CDR3 DNA: TGCGCCAGCAGTTTACCTCTCCAGGGGAGCAACTCCTACGAGCAGTACTTC. Amino acid sequence: CASSLPLQGSNSYEQYF.

The chain joins TRBV10-3 to TRBJ1-1; weak D call: TRBD1 (5 bases). This CDR3 is 13 amino acids long. Trimming left V 4 bases short and J 3 bases short, with 9 bases between. CDR1 is ENHRY, CDR2 SYGVKD, per germline. The CDR3 loop reads CAISVRGDTEAFF. In DNA, the CDR3 is TGTGCCATCAGTGTTCGGGGGGACACTGAAGCTTTCTTT.

CDR3 nucleotide sequence: TGCGCCAGCAGCTTGGGACAGGGTTACGCAGATACGCAGTATTTT. Protein: CASSLGQGYADTQYF. This chain joins TRBV5-1 and TRBJ2-3; 7 bases map to TRBD1. The length of the CDR3 is 15 residues. Germline CDR1 reads SGHRS; CDR2 reads YFSETQ. With V trimmed by 0 bases and J by 4 bases, 5 bases remained unmatched.

The chain joins TRBV11-3 to TRBJ2-7, with unresolved D. CDR3 length: 12 amino acids. V was trimmed by 2 bases and J by 3 bases, leaving 5 bases between them. CDR1 and CDR2 from the germline V gene are SGHNT and YENEEA. The CDR3 bases are TGTGCCAGCAGCTTAACGGGCTACGAGCAGTACTTC. The encoded protein is CASSLTGYEQYF.

The chain has TRBV18 and TRBJ1-1, with a possible D match to TRBD1 (5 bases). The CDR3 is 13 residues long. Germline V lookup: CDR1 KGHSH, CDR2 LQKENI. V shed 8 bases and J shed 0 bases, with 10 bases lying between them. The DNA for the CDR3 is TGTGCCAGCCACGGGACGGTGAACACTGAAGCTTTCTTT. Residues: CASHGTVNTEAFF. The full variable domain, its missing parts supplied by reference TRBV18 and TRBJ1-1, is NAGVMQNPRHLVRRRGQEARLRCSPMKGHSHVYWYRQLPEEGLKFMVYLQKENIIDESGMPKERFSAEFPKEGPSILRIQQVVRGDSAAYFCASHGTVNTEAFFGQGTRLTVV.

V is TRBV10-3 and J is TRBJ2-3, with 10 bases identical to TRBD1. CDR1 is ENHRY and CDR2 is SYGVKD in the germline V gene. This CDR3 spans 15 amino acids. The V and J ends lost 7 bases and 0 bases, in that order; junction bases with no gene match: 4. The CDR3 DNA sequence: TGTGCCATCAAGGGGGACAGGGGTAGCACAGATACGCAGTATTTT. Its translation: CAIKGDRGSTDTQYF.

In the case of this clone: Relative to the germline gene, one junction end is altered; a read error may explain this. The chain employs TRBV7-3 and TRBJ2-3, with 12 bases aligning to TRBD2. This CDR3 has 13 residues. The germline gives CDR1 SGHTA, CDR2 FQGTGA. CDR3 sequence reads: CASSSSTSGGLKF. For the CDR3, the DNA is TGTGCCAGCAGCTCATCGACTAGCGGGGGCCTCAAATTT.

Written as DNA, the CDR3 is TGTGCCAGCAGCCCACCGGGACGGATCCTGGGAAACACCATATATTTT. This gives the protein CASSPPGRILGNTIYF. The chain employs TRBV7-9 and TRBJ1-3, with D tentatively TRBD1 (5 bases). This CDR3 comprises 16 residues. Germline CDR1 is SEHNR and CDR2 is FQNEAQ (reference sequence). The V gene lost 5 bases and the J gene lost 4 bases, with 18 bases spanning the gap.